These 4 T cell receptor beta chains were all obtained from the same sample, sequenced in a study of blood T cell repertoires in COVID-19. Only in-frame clones appear in the TCRdb table, and some are missing; sequencing was by immunoSEQ multiplex PCR. The sample records about 80,000 clones, over 70% being singletons. Material for sequencing was peripheral blood. The receptors originated from a man aged 45-65 years with active or convalescent COVID-19.

The chain couples TRBV6-5 to TRBJ1-2, with D perhaps matching TRBD1 (5 bases). The CDR3 totals 15 residues. With 2 bases removed from V and 2 bases from J, the gap between germline ends came to 12 bases. Germline assignment: CDR1 MNHEY and CDR2 SVGAGI. The CDR3 nucleotides read TGTGCCAGCAGTTACACTCCGACAGAAAACTATGGCTACACCTTC. Its protein is CASSYTPTENYGYTF.

The chain joins TRBV7-3 to TRBJ2-3, with 9 bases fitting TRBD2. The V gene's germline CDR1 is SGHTA and CDR2 FQGTGA. The CDR3 contains 15 residues. The junction had 5 bases not matched to a gene; V was cut back by 4 bases and J by 3 bases. DNA for the CDR3: TGTGCCAGCAGCTCTAGCGGGGTGGGAACAGATACGCAGTATTTT. It yields the protein CASSSSGVGTDTQYF.

The CDR3 loop reads CASSYGTGITANYGYTF. Written as DNA, the CDR3 is TGTGCCAGCAGCTACGGGACAGGGATAACCGCTAACTATGGCTACACCTTC. This chain connects TRBV9 to TRBJ1-2; 9 bases are a match to TRBD1. J was trimmed by 0 bases and V by 4 bases; bases with no gene match: 10. Germline CDR1 SGDLS, CDR2 YYNGEE. The length of the CDR3 is 17 residues.

This clone was counted between two and nine times. The rearrangement links TRBV3-1 (or the pseudogene TRBV3-2) to TRBJ2-5; D possibly corresponds to TRBD1 (6 bases). Germline CDR1 reads LGHDT; CDR2 reads YNNKEL (reference sequence). V was shortened by 0 bases and J by 6 bases, with 14 bases between the two germline ends. CDR3 length: 15 amino acids. The DNA for the CDR3 is TGTGCCAGCAGCCAAGAGTCAGGGGCGCGAAAGACCCAGTACTTC. It translates to CASSQESGARKTQYF.